One and the same sample provided the 20 T cell receptor beta chains below, sequenced in a study of human T cells and chemical hapten exposure. The time point denotes: patch test 1, 2 weeks after DPC sensitization. Treatment given: therapeutic diphenylcyclopropenone sensitization with weekly scalp DPC. TCRdb fed the RACE reads into MiXCR, producing one record per CDR3 protein. This sample has about 74,000 distinct CDR3 sequences, with 25% to 40% found just once. The sample consisted of whole blood, taken in connection with sensitization to the hapten diphenylcyclopropenone (DPC). Receptor source: a middle-aged man with alopecia areata. Some clones in this sample may be carry-over from other donors' samples.

This clonotype was counted between two and nine times. The CDR3 region has the DNA TGTGCCAGCAGCTTGGGGACAGGGCCTAACTCTGGAAACACCATATATTTT. Protein sequence: CASSLGTGPNSGNTIYF. The J gene is TRBJ1-3, the V gene TRBV7-8; 9 bases map to TRBD1. Germline loops: CDR1 SGHVS, CDR2 FQNEAQ. The CDR3 is 17 residues long. Trimming removed 3 bases from V and 0 bases from J; junction bases left unmatched: 6.

In this sample, this clonotype turned up a few times. This sequence joins TRBV4-2 and TRBJ1-6; 7 positions match TRBD1. Germline CDR1 reads LGHNA; CDR2 reads YNFKEQ. V dropped 2 bases and J dropped 11; count of bases not matched to a gene: 3. The CDR3 sequence is 13 residues long. CDR3 DNA: TGTGCCAGCAGCCAATACAGGGGTACACCCCTCCACTTT. Translating gives CASSQYRGTPLHF.

J is TRBJ2-7 and V is TRBV6-2 or TRBV6-3; no firm D call. The CDR3 is made up of 12 amino acids. Germline lookup yields CDR1 MNHEY and CDR2 SVGEGT. V gave up 6 bases and J gave up 5 bases, with 11 bases separating them. The CDR3 loop is CASSSLPNEQYF. The CDR3, as DNA: TGTGCCAGCAGCTCTCTCCCCAACGAGCAGTACTTC.

This clonotype was found once. V and J are TRBV29-1 and TRBJ2-7; D could derive from TRBD1 or TRBD2 (5 bases each). The germline CDR1 and CDR2 sequences are SQVTM and ANQGSEA. V dropped 3 bases and J dropped 2 bases, with 14 bases sitting between them. This CDR3 region has 14 residues. CDR3 in DNA: TGCAGCGTTGAGAAGGGGCCCGGGACCTACGAGCAGTACTTC. The encoded protein is CSVEKGPGTYEQYF.

This clonotype was seen more than once but under ten times. The chain combines TRBV21-1 with TRBJ2-7; no DNA check was done on the table's D call, TRBD2. TRBV21-1 is described as a pseudogene. The CDR3 sequence is 16 residues long. CDR3 nucleotide sequence: TGTGCCAGCAGCAGTCTAACTAGCGGGAGTATCCACGAGCAGTACTTC. Translating it yields CASSSLTSGSIHEQYF.

The V and J genes are TRBV27 and TRBJ2-5; TRBD2 might be the D (5 bases). The CDR3 sequence is 11 residues long. CDR1 is MNHEY, CDR2 SMNVEV, per germline (reference sequence). V shed 6 bases and J shed 5 bases, with 7 bases lying between them. DNA for the CDR3: TGTGCCAGCAGCCGGGGTGAGACCCAGTACTTC. Translating gives CASSRGETQYF.

The rearrangement links TRBV5-5 to TRBJ1-5, with TRBD1 matching 8 bases. V lost 2 bases, J lost 6 bases, and 7 bases stayed unmatched. The germline V gene has CDR1 SGHKS and CDR2 YYEKEE (reference sequence). The CDR3 loop spans 15 amino acids. CDR3: CASSLTGGLGQPQHF. CDR3 sequence (DNA): TGTGCCAGCAGCTTAACAGGGGGTCTGGGTCAGCCCCAGCATTTT.

The V gene is TRBV9, the J gene TRBJ2-7, with TRBD2 identical over 10 bases. The CDR3 spans 16 residues. From germline, CDR1 is SGDLS and CDR2 YYNGEE. J gave up 3 bases and V 4 bases, and 10 bases lay outside the gene matches. The CDR3 DNA reads as TGTGCCAGCAGCCCCCGCCTTAGCGGGAGGCGCTACGAGCAGTACTTC. It encodes CASSPRLSGRRYEQYF.

CDR3: CASSYRGESTEQFF. As DNA, the CDR3 is TGTGCCAGCAGTTATCGGGGTGAGAGTACTGAGCAGTTCTTC. The chain recombines TRBV6-5 with TRBJ2-1; a possible D gene is TRBD2 (5 bases). Looked up from germline, CDR1 is MNHEY and CDR2 is SVGAGI. Trimming stripped 3 bases from V and 9 bases from J, with 15 bases between. The CDR3 is 14 amino acids.

The gene calls are TRBV12-3 or TRBV12-4 and TRBJ1-1, with D perhaps TRBD1 (5 bases). The CDR3 has 16 residues. Trimming pared 0 bases from V and 4 bases from J, leaving 15 bases between. The CDR3 sequence: CASSLASLRGGTEAFF. The CDR3 nucleotides read TGTGCCAGCAGTTTAGCGTCTCTGAGGGGTGGCACTGAAGCTTTCTTT.

This clonotype was counted a few times. The chain employs TRBV6-2 or TRBV6-3 and TRBJ2-7, with 12 bases that match TRBD2. V was pared by 8 bases and J by 4 bases, with 6 bases of the junction left unmatched. This CDR3 has 14 amino acids. Germline V gene lookup returns CDR1 MNHEY and CDR2 SVGEGT. This CDR3 reads CASRETSGSYEQYF. In DNA, the CDR3 is TGTGCCAGCCGGGAGACTAGCGGGAGTTACGAGCAGTACTTC.

This clonotype was seen a few times. V gene TRBV5-1 combines with J gene TRBJ2-1; 10 nucleotides match TRBD1. Losses at the gene ends were 0 bases for V and 4 bases for J; bases not matched to a gene: 4. This CDR3 comprises 16 residues. Per germline, CDR1 SGHRS and CDR2 YFSETQ. Written as DNA, the CDR3 is TGCGCCAGCAGCTTGGGACAGGGGGCTTCTTACAATGAGCAGTTCTTC. This encodes CASSLGQGASYNEQFF.

V usage is TRBV14 and J usage is TRBJ2-3; TRBD2 matches 12 bases. The CDR3 has 14 residues. Germline CDR1 is SGHDN and CDR2 is FVKESK. Trimming at V came to 2 bases and at J to 6 bases, leaving 0 bases not matched to a gene. The CDR3 is CASSQLAGGDTQYF. CDR3 nucleotide sequence: TGTGCCAGCAGCCAACTAGCGGGAGGGGATACGCAGTATTTT.

This chain connects TRBV6-2 or TRBV6-3 to TRBJ1-2, with 10 nucleotides matching TRBD1. V dropped 4 bases and J dropped 4; count of bases not matched to a gene: 6. This CDR3 has 15 residues. Per the germline V gene, CDR1 is MNHEY and CDR2 is SVGEGT. CDR3 sequence reads: CASSSPGQGFYGYTF. The CDR3, as DNA: TGTGCCAGCAGTTCGCCGGGACAGGGGTTCTATGGCTACACCTTC.

The V call is TRBV6-6, the J call TRBJ2-5; a weak D match, TRBD1 (6 bases). Trimming pared 2 bases from V and 5 bases from J, leaving 6 bases between. CDR3 length: 12 amino acids. The V gene's germline CDR1 is MNHNY and CDR2 SVGAGI (reference sequence). CDR3 sequence reads: CASSYRGETQYF. The CDR3 bases are TGTGCCAGCAGTTACAGGGGGGAGACCCAGTACTTC.

The CDR3 sequence: CASRGQGNIQYF. The CDR3 DNA reads as TGTGCCAGCAGGGGACAGGGGAACATTCAGTACTTC. The chain couples TRBV6-2 or TRBV6-3 to TRBJ2-4; 10 nucleotides line up with TRBD1. The CDR3 consists of 12 residues. V gave up 6 bases and J gave up 7 bases; unmatched junction bases: 0. Germline values: CDR1 MNHEY, CDR2 SVGEGT.

The sample holds a few counts of this clonotype. V and J are TRBV28 and TRBJ2-1; 7 nucleotides line up with TRBD1. The trim removed 3 bases at V and 1 base at J, leaving 6 bases unmatched. Germline V gene data show CDR1 as MDHEN and CDR2 as SYDVKM. This CDR3 region has 16 residues. CDR3 amino acids: CASSFQRDSSYNEQFF. The CDR3 region has the DNA TGTGCCAGCAGTTTCCAAAGGGACAGTTCCTACAATGAGCAGTTCTTC. Variable domain in full (rest from reference TRBV28 and TRBJ2-1): DVKVTQSSRYLVKRTGEKVFLECVQDMDHENMFWYRQDPGLGLRLIYFSYDVKMKEKGDIPEGYSVSREKKERFSLILESASTNQTSMYLCASSFQRDSSYNEQFFGPGTRLTVL.

The chain links TRBV15 to TRBJ2-2; D not certain. Germline lookup yields CDR1 LNHNV and CDR2 YYDKDF (reference sequence). V lost 1 base and J lost 6, with 18 bases in between. CDR3 size: 17 residues. The CDR3 DNA is TGTGCCACCAGCAGAGTGCCCTTGTCAGACGTGGCCGGGGAGCTGTTTTTT. It specifies CATSRVPLSDVAGELFF.

The genes are TRBV28 and TRBJ2-7; 8 bases agree with TRBD1. The CDR3 spans 14 residues. The ends lost 2 bases at V and 6 bases at J; junction bases unmatched: 6. In germline, CDR1 is MDHEN, CDR2 SYDVKM. The CDR3 sequence is CASSLRTGLSEQYF. The CDR3 bases are TGTGCCAGCAGTTTAAGGACAGGGCTCTCCGAGCAGTACTTC.

The V and J genes are TRBV27 and TRBJ2-7, with D uncertain. CDR3 length equals 15 residues. Germline V lookup: CDR1 MNHEY, CDR2 SMNVEV (reference sequence). The V gene lost 3 bases and the J gene lost 7 bases, with 19 bases spanning the gap. The DNA for the CDR3 is TGTGCCAGCAGTTTCGGGCAGGCCACTTCTAGGGAGCAGTACTTC. Its protein product is CASSFGQATSREQYF.